This TCR beta chain is from a study of cytomegalovirus exposure and HLA in healthy donors (dated by TCRdb to 2016 to 2017). Notes on the research overall: An earlier analysis of 587 of the donors reported approximately 260 Gb of sequence data and 95 million to 130 million unique TCR beta sequences obtained from around 190 million T cells. An early release that covered some 640 HLA-typed donors contained approximately 300 gigabases of sequencing data and around 85 million unique TCR sequences. Of the 300 to 400 genotyped donors, about 84% fell in the genetic ancestry cluster associated with self-reported Caucasian donors. The aim of the study was to test whether cataloging public T cell receptors could identify signatures of past pathogen exposure. The study used immunosequencing to profile the T cell repertoires of approximately 650 subjects and linked those repertoires to cytomegalovirus serostatus. Besides the first cohort of around 700 subjects, a separate validation cohort made up of roughly 130 different subjects was used. High-throughput TCR immunosequencing, statistical association of individual TCRs with disease status, and machine learning were combined to predict cytomegalovirus infection status. A later analysis re-analyzed previously published TCR beta repertoires from hundreds of donors and added high-resolution HLA genotyping to study TCR occurrence patterns. The later analysis used no new phenotypic data to find candidate immune exposures, relying instead on TCR beta sequences and their occurrence across donors. An earlier analysis of around 580 of the donors used high-throughput TCR beta sequencing to judge whether each TCR beta V gene segment behaved as functional or pseudogenic. Donor age, sex, ethnicity and CMV serostatus were compiled together with the repertoire data. In a later genetic analysis, genome-wide SNP genotypes for about three fifths of the 666 donors were used, and that subset was treated as a discovery cohort. Every discovery cohort repertoire had been produced on one sequencing platform. Both class I and class II loci were covered by HLA typing, at four-digit resolution. Typing coverage differed by locus: A, B, C, DRB1 and DQB1 were typed in about 620-630 donors, DQA1 in about 500, DPA1 in over 600, and DPB1 in 400 to 480. Because of strong linkage in the cohort, roughly five DR-DQ haplotypes were treated as single units for association and clustering. On average, 235,054 unique TCR beta nucleotide sequences were sequenced per donor among 300 to 500 genotyped donors of the cohort, with roughly a sixth of those sequences being non-productive.

Libraries were built with the immunoSEQ multiplex PCR assay. For the multiplex PCR, a mixture combining 60 forward primers for TCR Vbeta segments and 13 reverse primers for TCR Jbeta segments was used. The CDR3 region of rearranged TCR beta genes was amplified from genomic DNA by a multiplex PCR assay. The amplified TCR beta libraries were sequenced on the Illumina HiSeq System as 87-base-pair reads. From the authors' description of their analysis: Across the 500 to 700 repertoires, a later analysis counted some 80 million unique TCR beta chains, approximately 12 million of which were shared by at least two donors. To remove PCR and sequencing errors, raw reads were error-corrected and collapsed into unique sequences using a nearest-neighbor algorithm that merged closely related sequences. Alignment of CDR3 sequences to IMGT reference sequences was used to assign V, D and J gene segments. For a sequence to be retained, a match of at least six nucleotides was required to both a V gene segment and a J gene segment. Rearrangements were called productive when the CDR3 lacked stop codons and stayed in frame with V and J; all others were non-productive. Following IMGT convention, CDR3 was defined as the stretch from the second conserved V-encoded cysteine to the conserved J-encoded phenylalanine. The earlier analysis of some 580 of the donors excluded any sequence lacking an unambiguous match to a single V gene segment. An earlier analysis of 587 of the donors called V segments functional above 56.7% productive rearrangements and segregating when the between-donor standard deviation exceeded 5%. A statistical classification framework was developed to diagnose cytomegalovirus status using the catalog of TCR beta chain sequences. In a later analysis, TCR nucleotide sequences were compared against IMGT/GENE-DB human TR gene sequences so that V and J genes could be assigned. In a later analysis, CDR3 sequences and most-parsimonious VDJ recombination scenarios were assigned using the TCRdist pipeline. A later analysis defined each TCR beta chain by its CDR3 amino acid sequence plus V-gene family, and excluded reads lacking a unique V-gene family. A later analysis removed roughly 590 highly shared, low-generation-probability nucleotide sequences to deal with suspected cross-contamination and a sequencing artifact. In a later analysis, a clonal expansion index for each public chain was calculated from normalized within-repertoire ranks of inferred template counts. A later analysis computed generation probabilities with a VDJ recombination model fitted to out-of-frame rearrangements, and checked the results against IGoR. Hypergeometric tests were used in a later analysis to score TCR-TCR, TCR-HLA and TCR-CMV co-occurrence, with a repertoire-size bias correction applied to the TCR pairs. To estimate false discovery rates, a later analysis permuted the HLA or CMV assignments 20 times. A later analysis grouped co-occurring TCRs with DBSCAN, adding TCRdist sequence similarity when clustering within HLA-allele-positive subsets. Co-occurrence clustering excluded repertoires with fewer than 30,000 or more than 120,000 public chains, plus five with anomalous nucleotide sharing. TCRdb took this table from immuneACCESS and kept in-frame rearrangements with V and J called. Such tables lack part of the clones; where checked against another copy, unresolved V genes explain under half of the gap, and the rest is unexplained. From that table come the V and J calls and clone size; the DNA was used to work out D and trimming. The sample has about 120,000 clones on record, more than 60% of them singletons. The ten largest clones add up to about 3% of the sample.

The cysteine opens and the phenylalanine closes a CDR3 of 14 amino acids. Here the CDR3 DNA is all that survives: 42 bases in frame from base 1. V lost 5 bases and J lost 6 bases, and the count of bases not matched to a germline gene is 5. CDR1 and CDR2 (MNHEY, SMNVEV) derive from the germline V gene (reference sequence). Paper-wide results and their limitations: It was suggested by the authors that the approach could potentially be generalized to other disease states and immunological phenotypes. A later analysis found that most CMV-associated TCR beta chains appeared HLA-restricted, with HLA associations seemingly driven largely by CMV exposure. Linkage disequilibrium might explain the correlated functional status among segregating V segments, but an unknown experimental factor could not be ruled out. The 87-base-pair reads could not distinguish some IMGT-functional V segments, including TRBV6-2 and TRBV6-3, so those segments were excluded. Several of the top co-occurrence clusters appeared to be linked to parvovirus B19, influenza, CMV and Epstein-Barr virus, according to a later analysis. A further reported finding was that TCR beta sequences accurately predicted the HLA-A and HLA-B alleles for most subjects in the first cohort. The study listed 150 to 200 TCR beta chains as associated with cytomegalovirus. In a later analysis, more than 15,000 TCR beta sequences were associated with specific HLA alleles at a false discovery rate of 0.05. An association between a missense DCLRE1C variant and V-gene and J-gene trimming of TCR beta chains was found in a later genetic analysis and replicated in an independent cohort. Because counts were too low, 15 to 20 rarely observed V segments, including chromosome 9 orphons, were excluded from the earlier analysis of some 540 of the donors. Strong co-occurrence of HLA alleles, especially DR and DQ, made assigning TCR associations to individual alleles difficult. The classifier was reported to diagnose cytomegalovirus status with high specificity and sensitivity in both the original and validation cohorts. Broadly in line with IMGT annotations, most TCR beta V segments showed up in productive rearrangements about 87% or about 30% of the time in an earlier analysis of under 700 of the donors. Because HLA typing was missing for some donors at each locus, association tests included only the typed subset. CMV serostatus was the only immune exposure information available for the cohort. Compared with the roughly 700-donor mean, donors in an Asian-associated ancestry cluster had fewer N-insertions in productive TCRs, according to a later genetic analysis. The presence/absence analyses assumed that sequencing depth was roughly uniform across donors, and that assumption may not be true. Across donors, most TCR sequences were observed very rarely, whereas some public TCRs were present in many individuals. Only TCR beta chains were sequenced in this cohort, and the absence of alpha or paired-chain data limited detectable features. Compared with equally common non-associated chains, HLA-associated TCR beta chains in a later analysis were more clonally expanded and had lower generation probabilities. According to a later analysis, TCR association rates differed among HLA loci, with DRB1 alleles showing the most associated TCRs and HLA-C alleles showing the fewest. In vitro tests confirmed that a few of the cytomegalovirus-associated TCR beta chains recognize cytomegalovirus antigens. A cluster of highly shared sequence variants was judged likely to be a technical artifact of the sequencing pipeline.

The cohort consisted of 666 healthy bone marrow donors. At the time of sampling, every cohort member was nominally healthy, though immune exposures that went unrecorded were likely present. The donor was CMV seropositive and was included in the group of some 290 seropositive cohort members. Every donor gave a peripheral blood sample, and the peripheral blood mononuclear cells from that sample were used for TCR beta sequencing. Genomic DNA extraction from the blood cell samples was performed with the Qiagen DNeasy Blood Extraction Kit. As regards this clone: Its antigen remains undetermined. No quality values exist for individual bases; no much larger clone is one base distant.

The chain links TRBV27 with TRBJ1-1; TRBD1 matches 11 bases in the middle. Sequenced sample: PBMCs. This receptor was taken from a woman in her thirties or forties in good health and CMV-seropositive. The DNA sequence follows: TGTGCCAGCAGTCGGGACAGGGGGGTTTCTGAAGCTTTCTTT. Translated, this is CASSRDRGVSEAFF.